The rows below give T cell receptor beta chains drawn from one sample of a study of blood T cell repertoires in COVID-19. Generated by immunoSEQ multiplex PCR, the TCRdb table keeps only in-frame clones and is missing some. The repertoire holds 40,000 to 55,000 clones, with approximately 80% as singletons. The sequenced material came from peripheral blood. These receptors were collected from a man aged 65 to 85 with acute or convalescent COVID-19. The CDR3 runs from the conserved cysteine through the conserved F or W. A D gene is named only where the DNA matches it firmly. Expanded clones are given a class, and other clones once, few, many or no size at all.

CDR3 length	V gene	D gene	clone size	J gene	CDR3 DNA	CDR3 protein
13	TRBV7-8	NA	few	TRBJ1-2	TGTGCCAGCAGCCGCAAAGGGGGAAGCGGCTACACCTTC	CASSRKGGSGYTF
15	TRBV28	NA	NA	TRBJ2-1	TGTGCCAGCAGGTCCAGGACGGGGATTAGGAATGAGCAGTTCTTC	CASRSRTGIRNEQFF
14	TRBV5-6	NA	NA	TRBJ1-6	TGTGCCAGCAGCTTGGGGGGGCGAAATTCACCCCTCCACTTT	CASSLGGRNSPLHF
15	TRBV30	TRBD1	few	TRBJ1-6	TGTGCCTGGAGCAAGACAGGGCTAGCCAATTCACCCCTCCACTTT	CAWSKTGLANSPLHF
12	TRBV18	NA	NA	TRBJ1-1	TGTGCCGAAAGGGAGGGGGGCACTGAAGCTTTCTTT	CAEREGGTEAFF
13	TRBV12-3/TRBV12-4	TRBD1	once	TRBJ1-2	TGTGCCAGCAGGACAGGGACCTACTATGGCTACACCTTC	CASRTGTYYGYTF
15	TRBV7-8	TRBD1	NA	TRBJ1-4	TGTGCCAGCAGCTTAACAGGGACAGGGGGGGAAAAACTGTTTTTT	CASSLTGTGGEKLFF
12	TRBV28	NA	NA	TRBJ2-7	TGTGCCAGCAGTTTGACTGGGTTTGAGCAGTACTTC	CASSLTGFEQYF
15	TRBV5-6	NA	NA	TRBJ1-6	TGTGCCAGCAGCTGGGGGGGGCTATATAATTCACCCCTCCACTTT	CASSWGGLYNSPLHF
13	TRBV9	NA	NA	TRBJ1-1	TGTGCCAGCAGCGTAGTTCCCGATTCTAAAGCTTTCTTT	CASSVVPDSKAFF
13	TRBV10-2	NA	NA	TRBJ1-1	TGCGCCAGCAGTGACAGGGTGTACGCTGAAGCTTTCTTT	CASSDRVYAEAFF
15	TRBV7-3	NA	once	TRBJ1-2	TGTGCCAGCAGCTTAACTACGACAGGAATAGGGGGCTACACCTTC	CASSLTTTGIGGYTF
17	TRBV19	TRBD2	few	TRBJ2-1	TGTGCCAGTAGTATCGGTAGCGGGGGGTCTTCCTACAATGAGCAGTTCTTC	CASSIGSGGSSYNEQFF
17	TRBV5-6	NA	NA	TRBJ1-1	TGTGCCAGCAGCTTGGTAAGCGTTCGGGGTTTGAACACTGAAGCTTTCTTT	CASSLVSVRGLNTEAFF
13	TRBV6-5	TRBD1	once	TRBJ1-6	TGTGCCAGCCGGACAGGGAGGAATTCACCCCTCCACTTT	CASRTGRNSPLHF
13	TRBV6-5	TRBD1	NA	TRBJ1-1	TGTGCCAGCAGCCCGGGACAGCTCACTGAAGCTTTCTTT	CASSPGQLTEAFF
17	TRBV5-1	TRBD2	NA	TRBJ2-7	TGCGCCAGCAGCTTGGCCGTAGTAGCGGGGGACTCCTACGAGCAGTACTTC	CASSLAVVAGDSYEQYF
14	TRBV28	NA	NA	TRBJ1-5	TGTGCCAGCAGTTTTCTTAGCAGGGGCCAGCCCCAGCATTTT	CASSFLSRGQPQHF
12	TRBV6-4	NA	NA	TRBJ1-1	TGTGCCAGCAGTCAACTCATGAATCCAGCTTTCTTT	CASSQLMNPAFF
19	TRBV24-1	TRBD1	NA	TRBJ1-5	TGTGCCACCAGTGCCGACCGCCCACAGGGGGCGCTTGGCAATCAGCCCCAGCATTTT	CATSADRPQGALGNQPQHF
13	TRBV28	TRBD1	NA	TRBJ1-2	TGTGCCAGCAGACCACAGGGGGCGCAGGGCTACACCTTC	CASRPQGAQGYTF
17	TRBV19	NA	NA	TRBJ1-4	TGTGCCAGTAGTATAAGAGGCCCAACAGGATTGAATGAAAAACTGTTTTTT	CASSIRGPTGLNEKLFF
15	TRBV9	NA	NA	TRBJ2-5	TGTGCCAGCAGCGTAGAAGGGGTCGATCAAGAGACCCAGTACTTC	CASSVEGVDQETQYF
13	TRBV6-4	NA	NA	TRBJ2-1	TGTGCCAGCAGTAACACAGAATACAATGAGCAGTTCTTC	CASSNTEYNEQFF
18	TRBV19	TRBD2	NA	TRBJ2-2	TGTGCCAGTAGGTCCGGGACTAGTCACACGTCCCTCACCGGGGAGCTGTTTTTT	CASRSGTSHTSLTGELFF
15	TRBV6-5	NA	NA	TRBJ1-3	TGTGCCAGCAGTTACTCGAGAGGGACTGGAAACACCATATATTTT	CASSYSRGTGNTIYF
15	TRBV5-6	TRBD1	NA	TRBJ2-3	TGTGCCAGCAGCCGGACAGGGCGGAGCACAGATACGCAGTATTTT	CASSRTGRSTDTQYF
17	TRBV4-1	TRBD2	NA	TRBJ2-7	TGCGCCAGCAGCCACGGAAGACTAGCGGGGGCCCTCTACGAGCAGTACTTC	CASSHGRLAGALYEQYF
13	TRBV5-8	NA	NA	TRBJ1-2	TGTGCCAGCAGCCCGGGACTGGGCTATGGCTACACCTTC	CASSPGLGYGYTF
15	TRBV10-1	TRBD2	many	TRBJ2-4	TGCGCCAGCAGACAGCGGGGGGGCCGATTAAACATTCAGTACTTC	CASRQRGGRLNIQYF
13	TRBV7-3	NA	NA	TRBJ1-6	TGTGCCAGCAGCTTGGGGGGGGGATCACCCCTCCACTTT	CASSLGGGSPLHF
14	TRBV20-1	NA	NA	TRBJ1-4	TGCAGTGCTAGTGTCGGACTAAATAATGAAAAACTGTTTTTT	CSASVGLNNEKLFF
20	TRBV29-1	TRBD1	NA	TRBJ2-1	TGCAGCGTTCGCACCACAGGGGCGAGCGGCCACCGACGCTCCTACAATGAGCAGTTCTTC	CSVRTTGASGHRRSYNEQFF
14	TRBV2	TRBD2	NA	TRBJ2-1	TGTGCCAGCAAAGAGCGGGGGGCCTACAATGAGCAGTTCTTC	CASKERGAYNEQFF
15	TRBV4-2	TRBD1	NA	TRBJ2-2	TGTGCCAGCAGCCTTGAGTGGACAGGGAACGGGGAGCTGTTTTTT	CASSLEWTGNGELFF
15	TRBV29-1	TRBD1	NA	TRBJ1-2	TGCAGCGTTGAACACACGGACAGGGGGCAGGGCGGCTACACCTTC	CSVEHTDRGQGGYTF
15	TRBV19	TRBD2	NA	TRBJ2-3	TGTGCCACCCAAGAGGTAGCGGGGAGCACAGATACGCAGTATTTT	CATQEVAGSTDTQYF
16	TRBV6-5	NA	NA	TRBJ1-3	TGTGCCAGCAGTTATTACGACATTGCCCCTGGAAACACCATATATTTT	CASSYYDIAPGNTIYF
15	TRBV4-3	TRBD1	NA	TRBJ1-5	TGCGCCAGCAGCCAGGAGAGACAGGGCGGTCAGCCCCAGCATTTT	CASSQERQGGQPQHF
16	TRBV14	TRBD1	NA	TRBJ2-1	TGTGCCAGCAGCCGGGACAGGGGGCCAACTCACAATGAGCAGTTCTTC	CASSRDRGPTHNEQFF
16	TRBV5-1	TRBD1	NA	TRBJ1-2	TGCGCCAGCAGCTTGAGGACAGGGATCGCTAACTATGGCTACACCTTC	CASSLRTGIANYGYTF
15	TRBV6-5	TRBD1	NA	TRBJ1-2	TGTGCCAGCAGTCGCGACAGGGAGGCTAACTATGGCTACACCTTC	CASSRDREANYGYTF
13	TRBV6-5	NA	NA	TRBJ1-5	TGTGCCAGCAGTTACGGCGGATCTCAGCCCCAGCATTTT	CASSYGGSQPQHF
15	TRBV9	NA	NA	TRBJ2-2	TGTGCCAGCAGCGTCTCTACAGGGTGGACCGGGGAGCTGTTTTTT	CASSVSTGWTGELFF
16	TRBV2	NA	NA	TRBJ1-3	TGTGCCAGCAGTGACCAGGGGCCCAGCTCTGGAAACACCATATATTTT	CASSDQGPSSGNTIYF
14	TRBV11-2	NA	few	TRBJ1-2	TGTGCCAGCAGCTTACGGCCAGGGAACTATGGCTACACCTTC	CASSLRPGNYGYTF
13	TRBV6-6	TRBD1	NA	TRBJ1-1	TGTGCCAGCAGAGGTACAGGGGGAGGTGGAGCTTTCTTT	CASRGTGGGGAFF
13	TRBV18	NA	NA	TRBJ1-1	TGTGCCAGCTCACCAAACAGGAACACTGAAGCTTTCTTT	CASSPNRNTEAFF
14	TRBV3-1/TRBV3-2	NA	NA	TRBJ2-1	TGTGCCAGCAGCCTCTCGGGGGAATACAATGAGCAGTTCTTC	CASSLSGEYNEQFF
18	TRBV7-7	TRBD2	NA	TRBJ2-1	TGTGCCAGCAGCTTAGCGTGGGGTAGCGGGGGGGTCGCTCATGAGCAGTTCTTC	CASSLAWGSGGVAHEQFF
18	TRBV4-1	TRBD1	NA	TRBJ1-1	TGCGCCAGCAGCCAAGGTCGGGCCAGGGGGCGAGGTGGAACTGAAGCTTTCTTT	CASSQGRARGRGGTEAFF
13	TRBV30	NA	NA	TRBJ2-1	TGTGCCTGGAGCCTTAGCTCCTACAATGAGCAGTTCTTC	CAWSLSSYNEQFF
14	TRBV27	NA	NA	TRBJ1-1	TGTGCCAGCAGTTTAGGACAGTTTACCTCTGAAGCTTTCTTT	CASSLGQFTSEAFF
12	TRBV7-6	NA	NA	TRBJ1-6	TGTGCCAGCAGCGAACAAAATTCACCCCTCCACTTT	CASSEQNSPLHF
17	TRBV5-1	TRBD1	NA	TRBJ2-6	TGCGCCAGCAGCACCGGGACAGGGCCCTCTGGGGCCAACGTCCTGACTTTC	CASSTGTGPSGANVLTF
12	TRBV11-2	NA	few	TRBJ1-1	TGTGCCAGCAGCCTATATAGGGGTGAAGCTTTCTTT	CASSLYRGEAFF
14	TRBV7-9	TRBD1	NA	TRBJ2-7	TGTGCCAGCAGTCCCTTCGCAGGGGGCGACGAGCAGTACTTC	CASSPFAGGDEQYF
15	TRBV6-5	TRBD1	NA	TRBJ1-6	TGTGCCAGCAGGCCGGGACAGGGATTGAATTCACCCCTCCACTTT	CASRPGQGLNSPLHF
15	TRBV6-1	TRBD1	NA	TRBJ1-1	TGTGCCAGCAGTGACCCGACAGGGCCCCCAGCTGAAGCTTTCTTT	CASSDPTGPPAEAFF
13	TRBV30	NA	NA	TRBJ1-1	TGTGCCTGGGCCAGGGGCGTCGACACTGAAGCTTTCTTT	CAWARGVDTEAFF